These 26 T cell receptor beta chains originate from one sample sequenced in a study of cytomegalovirus exposure and HLA in healthy donors. In the PCR, 60 Vbeta and 13 Jbeta primers were used. TCRdb's table, derived via immunoSEQ multiplex PCR, lists solely in-frame clones and lacks some. The data contain roughly 120,000 clones, 60% to 85% of them singletons. Sequenced: PBMCs. All receptors come from a woman aged 30 to 39 in good health and CMV-seronegative.

Only one count was recorded for this clone. The rearrangement uses TRBV4-2 and TRBJ2-5; 11 positions agree with TRBD1. The CDR3 runs 17 residues. The germline V gene encodes CDR1 LGHNA and CDR2 YNFKEQ. Trimming took 3 bases from V and 1 from J; bases not matched to a gene: 7. DNA for the CDR3: TGTGCCAGCAGCCAGAGTGGGACAGGGGGAGGCCAAGAGACCCAGTACTTC. As protein: CASSQSGTGGGQETQYF.

The rearrangement uses TRBV11-2 and TRBJ1-2; 7 nucleotides agree with TRBD1. Trimming at V came to 5 bases and at J to 4 bases, leaving 16 bases not matched to a gene. Germline V gene lookup returns CDR1 SGHAT and CDR2 FQNNGV. This CDR3 is built from 17 residues. This chain's CDR3 is CASSPNRLGQPIYGYTF. Written as DNA, the CDR3 is TGTGCCAGCAGCCCTAACCGGTTGGGACAGCCGATCTATGGCTACACCTTC.

The V gene is TRBV10-3, the J gene TRBJ2-2; 7 bases fit TRBD1. CDR3 length: 16 amino acids. The V and J ends lost 7 bases and 6 bases, in that order; junction bases with no gene match: 14. Germline V gene lookup returns CDR1 ENHRY and CDR2 SYGVKD. The CDR3 region is CAITHSTGQGAGELFF. The CDR3 coding sequence is TGTGCCATCACCCATTCTACCGGGCAGGGGGCCGGGGAGCTGTTTTTT.

This chain joins TRBV5-4 and TRBJ2-6; TRBD1 aligns across 9 bases. CDR3 size: 16 residues. Looked up from germline, CDR1 is SGHNT and CDR2 is YYREEE (reference sequence). V dropped 5 bases and J dropped 4; count of bases not matched to a gene: 7. CDR3 nucleotides: TGTGCCAGCAGTTCGGACAGGGGAGCCGGGGCCAACGTCCTGACTTTC. This codes for CASSSDRGAGANVLTF. Full variable domain (outside the CDR3, taken from reference TRBV5-4 and TRBJ2-6): ETGVTQSPTHLIKTRGQQVTLRCSSQSGHNTVSWYQQALGQGPQFIFQYYREEENGRGNFPPRFSGLQFPNYSSELNVNALELDDSALYLCASSSDRGAGANVLTFGAGSRLTVL.

The chain employs TRBV6-1 and TRBJ2-7, with no clear D. Germline V gene data show CDR1 as MNHNS and CDR2 as SASEGT. Trimming stripped 0 bases from V and 7 bases from J, with 10 bases between. The CDR3 runs 13 residues. CDR3 sequence reads: CASSEAYSWEQYF. The CDR3 region has the DNA TGTGCCAGCAGTGAAGCTTACTCGTGGGAGCAGTACTTC.

The chain joins TRBV5-1 to TRBJ1-1; no firm D call. CDR1 is SGHRS, CDR2 YFSETQ, per germline. This CDR3 has 13 amino acids. V lost 3 bases and J lost 4, with 10 bases in between. The DNA for the CDR3 is TGCGCCAGCAGCTCATTTATTAGCACTGAAGCTTTCTTT. It translates to CASSSFISTEAFF.

This chain joins TRBV6-6 and TRBJ2-7, with 7 positions matching TRBD1. This CDR3 comprises 14 residues. The V and J ends lost 3 bases and 2 bases, in that order; junction bases with no gene match: 4. Per the germline V gene, CDR1 is MNHNY and CDR2 is SVGAGI (reference sequence). Here the CDR3 reads CASSYTGTAYEQYF. The CDR3 DNA sequence: TGTGCCAGCAGTTATACCGGGACAGCCTACGAGCAGTACTTC.

The CDR3 DNA reads as TGTGCCAGCAGTTACTTCGGGGGTGGCTATGGCTACACCTTC. Its translation is CASSYFGGGYGYTF. The chain is built from TRBV6-5 and TRBJ1-2, with D maybe TRBD1 (5 bases). CDR3 size: 14 residues. Trimming took 1 base from V and 4 from J, leaving 10 bases between them. Germline V gene data show CDR1 as MNHEY and CDR2 as SVGAGI.

This chain uses TRBV4-3 with TRBJ2-2, with a possible D match to TRBD2 (6 bases). This CDR3 region has 18 residues. Germline V gives CDR1 LGHNA, CDR2 YSLEER. The V gene lost 0 bases and the J gene lost 0 bases, with 14 bases spanning the gap. CDR3 sequence reads: CASSQDLSGSANTGELFF. The CDR3 DNA follows: TGCGCCAGCAGCCAAGATCTTAGCGGTAGCGCGAACACCGGGGAGCTGTTTTTT.

The CDR3 here is CAWSSGQGSTEAFF. The CDR3 DNA is TGTGCCTGGAGTTCGGGACAGGGTAGCACTGAAGCTTTCTTT. The chain couples TRBV30 to TRBJ1-1; 9 nucleotides match TRBD1. The V segment lost 2 bases and the J segment 4 bases; nucleotides outside the gene matches: 5. Germline V gene lookup returns CDR1 GTSNPN and CDR2 SVGIG (reference sequence). The CDR3 totals 14 residues.

This clone has only a few counts. J is TRBJ2-2 and V is TRBV28, with D possibly TRBD1 on 6 matching bases. CDR1 is MDHEN and CDR2 is SYDVKM in the germline V gene. The CDR3 has 17 residues. Trimming took off 3 bases at V and 6 bases at J, with 20 bases between the two ends. The chain's CDR3 is CASSFWQLRTGPGELFF. The CDR3 DNA is TGTGCCAGCAGTTTTTGGCAATTAAGAACAGGGCCCGGGGAGCTGTTTTTT.

The gene calls are TRBV5-1 and TRBJ2-1, with TRBD2 matching 13 bases. The CDR3 extends over 15 amino acids. J lost 8 bases, V lost 4 bases, and 6 bases had no gene match. The V gene's germline CDR1 is SGHRS and CDR2 YFSETQ. The CDR3 DNA reads TGCGCCAGCAGCGTTCGGACTAGCGGGAGAGATGAGCAGTTCTTC. It is translated as CASSVRTSGRDEQFF.

The CDR3 DNA sequence: TGTGCTAGTGCAGGGGGGAACACTGAAGCTTTCTTT. This sequence encodes CASAGGNTEAFF. The rearrangement joins TRBV12-5 to TRBJ1-1, with TRBD1 identical over 7 bases. CDR1 and CDR2 from the germline V gene are LGHNT and FRNRAP. The trim removed 7 bases at V and 1 base at J, leaving 0 bases unmatched. This CDR3 is 12 amino acids long.

This clone was seen a single time. The rearrangement uses TRBV21-1 and TRBJ1-1; TRBD1, the D gene given by the table, was not confirmed from the DNA. TRBV21-1 is a known pseudogene. CDR3 length: 16 amino acids. The CDR3 coding sequence is TGTGCCAGCAGCAAAGGTGGTCAACAGAAGAACACTGAAGCTTTCTTT. As protein: CASSKGGQQKNTEAFF.

The chain employs TRBV27 and TRBJ2-5; D not certain. Between the trimmed V and J ends, which lost 3 bases and 5 bases, there was a span of 4 bases. Germline V lookup: CDR1 MNHEY, CDR2 SMNVEV (reference sequence). The CDR3 is 11 residues long. This chain's CDR3 is CASSFRETQYF. The CDR3 region has the DNA TGTGCCAGCAGTTTCCGGGAGACCCAGTACTTC.

The chain joins TRBV4-3 to TRBJ2-3, with D perhaps matching TRBD1 (6 bases). V dropped 4 bases and J dropped 6 bases, with 8 bases sitting between them. Germline loops: CDR1 LGHNA, CDR2 YSLEER. CDR3 length: 12 residues. CDR3 in amino acids: CASSLTGDTQYF. In nucleotides, the CDR3 is TGCGCCAGCAGCCTTACAGGGGATACGCAGTATTTT.

The chain links TRBV28 to TRBJ1-2; D is possibly TRBD1 (5 bases). The CDR3 consists of 17 residues. Germline lookup yields CDR1 MDHEN and CDR2 SYDVKM. Trimming pared 8 bases from V and 0 bases from J, leaving 22 bases between. In DNA, the CDR3 is TGTGCCAGCGCCCTACCAACCGGGGGGATATCTAACTATGGCTACACCTTC. This gives the protein CASALPTGGISNYGYTF.

The chain joins TRBV13 to TRBJ1-4; D might be TRBD1 (6 bases). This CDR3 region has 14 residues. The germline V and J ends were trimmed by 5 bases and 6 bases, with 13 bases remaining between them. Germline CDR1 reads PRHDT; CDR2 reads FYEKMQ (reference sequence). CDR3: CASSPRQDHEKLFF. The CDR3 bases are TGTGCCAGCAGCCCACGACAGGATCATGAAAAACTGTTTTTT.

The chain carries TRBV5-1 and TRBJ1-6; D call uncertain. The CDR3 covers 14 residues. The V gene lost 5 bases and the J gene lost 0 bases, with 6 bases spanning the gap. The V gene's germline CDR1 is SGHRS and CDR2 YFSETQ. The CDR3 DNA reads as TGCGCCAGCAGGGAGAGCTCCTATAATTCACCCCTCCACTTT. It codes for CASRESSYNSPLHF.

The chain combines TRBV10-3 with TRBJ1-5; 9 nucleotides align to TRBD1. Germline values: CDR1 ENHRY, CDR2 SYGVKD. Trimming took 2 bases from V and 5 from J; bases not matched to a gene: 10. The CDR3 length is 17 residues. CDR3 nucleotide sequence: TGTGCCATCAGTGAGCCGATGACAGGGGGTATTTATCAGCCCCAGCATTTT. The encoded protein is CAISEPMTGGIYQPQHF.

The genes are TRBV14 and TRBJ2-5; D is uncertain. Per the germline V gene, CDR1 is SGHDN and CDR2 is FVKESK. V lost 3 bases to trimming and J lost 1 base, with 9 bases between them. The CDR3 covers 14 residues. CDR3 amino acids: CASSQWSLQETQYF. For the CDR3, the DNA is TGTGCCAGCAGCCAGTGGTCACTCCAAGAGACCCAGTACTTC. Using reference TRBV14 and TRBJ2-5 for the parts outside the CDR3, the full variable domain is EAGVTQFPSHSVIEKGQTVTLRCDPISGHDNLYWYRRVMGKEIKFLLHFVKESKQDESGMPNNRFLAERTGGTYSTLKVQPAELEDSGVYFCASSQWSLQETQYFGPGTRLLVL.

The chain links TRBV19 to TRBJ1-1, with no clear D. The germline V gene encodes CDR1 LNHDA and CDR2 SQIVND (reference sequence). The CDR3 runs 14 residues. Trimming removed 5 bases at V and 1 base at J, with 11 bases between. CDR3 residues: CASSRDVTNTEAFF. DNA for the CDR3: TGTGCCAGTAGTCGGGATGTGACGAACACTGAAGCTTTCTTT. Full variable domain (remainder filled in from reference TRBV19 and TRBJ1-1): DGGITQSPKYLFRKEGQNVTLSCEQNLNHDAMYWYRQDPGQGLRLIYYSQIVNDFQKGDIAEGYSVSREKKESFPLTVTSAQKNPTAFYLCASSRDVTNTEAFFGQGTRLTVV.

The V and J genes are TRBV7-9 and TRBJ1-2; no reliable D call. Germline CDR1 is SEHNR and CDR2 is FQNEAQ (reference sequence). The V gene lost 5 bases and the J gene lost 5 bases, with 12 bases spanning the gap. The CDR3 length is 13 residues. As DNA, the CDR3 is TGTGCCAGCAGCAGTGGGTCTAGGTATGGCTACACCTTC. It translates to CASSSGSRYGYTF.

This chain uses TRBV5-1 with TRBJ2-3; 7 bases fit TRBD1. Germline-derived CDR1 and CDR2 are SGHRS and YFSETQ. CDR3 size: 13 residues. V trimming: 4 bases; J trimming: 3 bases; junction bases outside the gene matches: 2. CDR3 region: CASSGGQTDTQYF. The CDR3 DNA reads as TGCGCCAGCAGCGGGGGACAGACAGATACGCAGTATTTT.

The chain uses TRBV7-2 and TRBJ2-3; possibly TRBD2 for D (5 bases). The CDR3 length is 15 residues. Between the trimmed V and J ends, which lost 1 base and 1 base, there was a span of 9 bases. Germline V lookup: CDR1 SGHTA, CDR2 FQGNSA. The CDR3 nucleotides are TGTGCCAGCAGCTTAGGCCCTAGCCGCACAGATACGCAGTATTTT. Translation: CASSLGPSRTDTQYF.

The V and J genes are TRBV4-1 and TRBJ1-1; D is unclear. V was pared by 0 bases and J by 2 bases, with 10 bases between. CDR3 size: 15 residues. Germline loops: CDR1 MGHRA, CDR2 YSYEKL. For the CDR3, the DNA is TGCGCCAGCAGCCAAGACCCACCAGTTAACACTGAAGCTTTCTTT. Translation: CASSQDPPVNTEAFF.